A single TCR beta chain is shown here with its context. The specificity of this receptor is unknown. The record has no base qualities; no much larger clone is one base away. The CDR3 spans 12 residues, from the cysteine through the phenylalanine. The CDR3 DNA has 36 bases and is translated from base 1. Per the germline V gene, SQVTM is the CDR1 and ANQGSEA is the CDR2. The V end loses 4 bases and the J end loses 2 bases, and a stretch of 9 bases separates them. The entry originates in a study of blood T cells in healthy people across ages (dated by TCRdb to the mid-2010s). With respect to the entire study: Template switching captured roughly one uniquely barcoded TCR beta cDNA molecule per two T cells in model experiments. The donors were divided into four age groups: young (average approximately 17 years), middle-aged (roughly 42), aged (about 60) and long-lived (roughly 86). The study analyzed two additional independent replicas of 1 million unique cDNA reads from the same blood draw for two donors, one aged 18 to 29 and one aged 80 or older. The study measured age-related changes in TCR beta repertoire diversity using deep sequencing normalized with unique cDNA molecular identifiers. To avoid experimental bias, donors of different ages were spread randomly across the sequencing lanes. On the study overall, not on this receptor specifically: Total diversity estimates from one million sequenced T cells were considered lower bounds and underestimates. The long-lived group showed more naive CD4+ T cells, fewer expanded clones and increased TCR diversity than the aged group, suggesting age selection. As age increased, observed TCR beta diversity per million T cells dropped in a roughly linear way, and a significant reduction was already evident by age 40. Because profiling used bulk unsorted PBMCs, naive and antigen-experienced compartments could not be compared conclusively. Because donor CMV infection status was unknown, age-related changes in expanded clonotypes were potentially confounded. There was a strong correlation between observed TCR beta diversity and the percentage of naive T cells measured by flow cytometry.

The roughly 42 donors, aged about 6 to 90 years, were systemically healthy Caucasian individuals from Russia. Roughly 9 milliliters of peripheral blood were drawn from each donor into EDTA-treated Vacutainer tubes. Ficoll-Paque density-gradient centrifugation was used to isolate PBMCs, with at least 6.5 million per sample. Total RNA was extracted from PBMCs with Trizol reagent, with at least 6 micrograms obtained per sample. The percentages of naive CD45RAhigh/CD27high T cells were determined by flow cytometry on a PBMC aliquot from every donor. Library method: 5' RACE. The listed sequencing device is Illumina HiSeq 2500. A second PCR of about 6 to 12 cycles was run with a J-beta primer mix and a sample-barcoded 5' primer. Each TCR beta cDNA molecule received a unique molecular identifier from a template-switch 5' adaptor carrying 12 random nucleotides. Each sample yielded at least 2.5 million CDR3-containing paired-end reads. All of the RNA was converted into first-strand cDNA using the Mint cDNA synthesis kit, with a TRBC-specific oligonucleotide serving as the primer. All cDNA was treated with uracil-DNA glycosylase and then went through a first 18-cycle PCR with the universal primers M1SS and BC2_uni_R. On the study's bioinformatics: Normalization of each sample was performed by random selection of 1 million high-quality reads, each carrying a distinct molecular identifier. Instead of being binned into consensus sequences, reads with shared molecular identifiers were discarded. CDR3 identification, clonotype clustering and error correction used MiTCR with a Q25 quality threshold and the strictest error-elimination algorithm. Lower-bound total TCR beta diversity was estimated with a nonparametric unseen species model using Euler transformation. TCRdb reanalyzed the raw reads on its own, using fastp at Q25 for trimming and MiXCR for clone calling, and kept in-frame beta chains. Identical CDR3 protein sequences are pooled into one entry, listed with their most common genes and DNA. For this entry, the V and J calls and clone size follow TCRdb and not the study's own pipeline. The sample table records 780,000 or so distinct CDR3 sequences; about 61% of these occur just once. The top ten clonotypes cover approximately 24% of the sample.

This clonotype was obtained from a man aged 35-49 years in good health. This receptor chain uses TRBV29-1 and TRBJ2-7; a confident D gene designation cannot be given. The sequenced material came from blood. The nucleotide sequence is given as TGCAGCGTTGCCGTGGGTCCCTACGAGCAGTACTTC. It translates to CSVAVGPYEQYF.